This T cell receptor (beta chain) was obtained from a study of Ad26.COV2.S vaccination and SARS-CoV-2 variants. Overall study context: Donor had been placed in the Ad26.COV2.S arm of the COV1001 trial. Dosing was one shot or two shots 56 days apart.

A word on this clone: Its matching antigen is unknown.

This sample's treatment: roughly 19 received Ad26.COV2.S at low or high dose, single or two shots; several received placebo; per-sample allocation not given. Material that was analyzed had been drawn on day 63 after the first vaccine or placebo injection. Points from the study as a whole: The placebo group had lower spike-specific TCR breadth than the vaccine recipients did.

The protocol was immunoSEQ multiplex PCR, while the TCRdb copy is restricted to in-frame clones and leaves out a portion. In the table there are 440,000 or so clones, about 90% of which are singletons. The input for sequencing was peripheral blood, taken in a trial of Ad26.COV2.S vaccine versus placebo. The clonotype originates from a person aged 18-65 years who received the Ad26.COV2.S COVID-19 vaccine or a placebo.

The CDR3, as DNA: TGTGCCAGCAGCCAAGGAGTGGGGCGCGTAGAGACCCAGTACTTC. It codes for CASSQGVGRVETQYF. V gene TRBV3-1 (or the pseudogene TRBV3-2) combines with J gene TRBJ2-5; tentatively, D is TRBD1 (5 bases). This CDR3 spans 15 amino acids. The V gene's germline CDR1 is LGHDT and CDR2 YNNKEL (reference sequence). Trimming took 1 base from V and 4 from J, leaving 13 bases between them.